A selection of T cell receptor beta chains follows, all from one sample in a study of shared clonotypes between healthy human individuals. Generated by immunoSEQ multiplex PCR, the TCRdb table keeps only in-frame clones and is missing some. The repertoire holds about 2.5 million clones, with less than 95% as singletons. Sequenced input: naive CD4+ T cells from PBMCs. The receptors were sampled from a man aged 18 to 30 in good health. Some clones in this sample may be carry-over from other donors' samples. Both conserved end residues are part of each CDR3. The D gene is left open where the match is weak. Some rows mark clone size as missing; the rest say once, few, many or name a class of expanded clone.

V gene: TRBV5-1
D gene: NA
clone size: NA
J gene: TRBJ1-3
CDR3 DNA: TGCGCCAGCAGCGCAGACGGGAGGGGAAACACCATATATTTT
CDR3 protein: CASSADGRGNTIYF

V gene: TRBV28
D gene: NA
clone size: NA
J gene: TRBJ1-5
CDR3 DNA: TGTGCCAGCAGTTCAGGGAGGCAGAGCGAGCATTTT
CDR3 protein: CASSSGRQSEHF

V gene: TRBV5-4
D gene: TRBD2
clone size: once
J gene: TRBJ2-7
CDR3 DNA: TGTGCCAGCAGCCTCCAGACTAGCGGGGTTTACGAGCAGTACTTC
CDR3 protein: CASSLQTSGVYEQYF

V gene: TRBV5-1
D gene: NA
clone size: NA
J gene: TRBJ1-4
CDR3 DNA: TGCGCCAGCAGCTTTTCCGGGGGCGGTGGTGAAAAACTGTTTTTT
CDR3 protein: CASSFSGGGGEKLFF

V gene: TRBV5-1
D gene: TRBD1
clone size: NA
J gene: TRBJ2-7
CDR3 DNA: TGCGCCAGCAGCGTGGGACAGGGTGGTTACGAGCAGTACTTC
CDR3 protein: CASSVGQGGYEQYF

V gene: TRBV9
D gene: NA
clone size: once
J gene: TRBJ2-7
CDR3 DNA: TGTGCCAGCAGCGGGGGGCCTACTTCCTACGAGCAGTACTTC
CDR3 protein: CASSGGPTSYEQYF

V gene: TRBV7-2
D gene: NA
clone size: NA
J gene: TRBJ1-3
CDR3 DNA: TGTGCCAGCACCTCTACGTGGGGCTCTGGAAACACCATATATTTT
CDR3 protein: CASTSTWGSGNTIYF

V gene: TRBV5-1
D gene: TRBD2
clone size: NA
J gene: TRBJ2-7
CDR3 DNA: TGCGCCAGCAGCTTCTCGACGACTAGCGGAGCCTACGAGCAGTACTTC
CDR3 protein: CASSFSTTSGAYEQYF

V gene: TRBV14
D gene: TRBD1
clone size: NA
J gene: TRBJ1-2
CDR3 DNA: TGTGCCAGCAGCCCGAGGACAGGGACGATAGGCTATGGCTACACCTTC
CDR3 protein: CASSPRTGTIGYGYTF

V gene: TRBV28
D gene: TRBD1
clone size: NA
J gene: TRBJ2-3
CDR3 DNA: TGTGCCAGCAGTATCGGGACAGGGGACACAGATACGCAGTATTTT
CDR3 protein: CASSIGTGDTDTQYF

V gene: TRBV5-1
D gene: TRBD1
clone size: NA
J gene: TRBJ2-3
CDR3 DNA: TGCGCCAGCAGCCTGACAGGGTCCTCGAGCACAGATACGCAGTATTTT
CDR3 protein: CASSLTGSSSTDTQYF

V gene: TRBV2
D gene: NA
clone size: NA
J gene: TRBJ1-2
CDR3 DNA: TGTGCCAGCAGTCTACTTGGCAGTGCTTTTGGCTACACCTTC
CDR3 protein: CASSLLGSAFGYTF

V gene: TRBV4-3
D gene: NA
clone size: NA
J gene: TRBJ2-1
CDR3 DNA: TGCGCCAGCAGCCAAGATCCACTAGCCCACCGAGGGGGGCAGTTCTTC
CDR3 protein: CASSQDPLAHRGGQFF

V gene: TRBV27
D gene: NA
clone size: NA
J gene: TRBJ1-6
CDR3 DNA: TGTGCCAGCATGGCAGGGTTGTATTCACCCCTCCACTTT
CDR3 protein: CASMAGLYSPLHF

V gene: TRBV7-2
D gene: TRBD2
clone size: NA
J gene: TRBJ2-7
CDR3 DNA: TGTGCCAGCAGCTCCTTCCCGGCTAGCGGGACTTATTACGAGCAGTACTTC
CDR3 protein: CASSSFPASGTYYEQYF

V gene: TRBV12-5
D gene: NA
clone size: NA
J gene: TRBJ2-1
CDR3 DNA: TGTGCTAGTGGTTTGGATAGAGGGATGAAGTTCTTC
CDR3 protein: CASGLDRGMKFF

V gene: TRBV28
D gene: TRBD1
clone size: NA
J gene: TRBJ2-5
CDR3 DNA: TGTGCCAGCAGTGGACAGGGGGCGCAGGATTTACAAGAGACCCAGTACTTC
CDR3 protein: CASSGQGAQDLQETQYF

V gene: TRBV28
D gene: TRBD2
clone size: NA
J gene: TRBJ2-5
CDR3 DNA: TGTGCCAGCAGAGTCGGGGGGGCGGCCCAAGAGACCCAGTACTTC
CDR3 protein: CASRVGGAAQETQYF

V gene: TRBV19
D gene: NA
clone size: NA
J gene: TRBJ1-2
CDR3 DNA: TGTGCCAGTAGTATAACCCTACAGGGTGGCTATGGCTACACCTTC
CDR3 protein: CASSITLQGGYGYTF

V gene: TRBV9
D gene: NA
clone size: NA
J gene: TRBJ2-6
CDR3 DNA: TGTGCCAGCAGCGTAGGGTGGAATGCCGGGGCCAACGTCCTGACTTTC
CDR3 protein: CASSVGWNAGANVLTF

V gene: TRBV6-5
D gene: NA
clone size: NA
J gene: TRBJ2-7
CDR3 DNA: TGTGCCAGCAGCCCTTGGCGGTCCTACGAGCAGTACTTC
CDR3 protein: CASSPWRSYEQYF

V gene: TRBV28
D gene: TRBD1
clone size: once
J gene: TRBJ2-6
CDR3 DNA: TGTGCCAGCAGTTTTATAGGGACAGGGGGATCTGGGGCCAACGTCCTGACTTTC
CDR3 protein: CASSFIGTGGSGANVLTF

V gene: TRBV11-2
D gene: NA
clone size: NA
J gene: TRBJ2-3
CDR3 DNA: TGTGCCAGCAGCTCCCAGGGGGGATTCACAGATACGCAGTATTTT
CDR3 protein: CASSSQGGFTDTQYF

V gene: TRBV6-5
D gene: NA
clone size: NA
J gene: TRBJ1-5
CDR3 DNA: TGTGCCAGCAGTGCTTCAGAGGATCAGCCCCCGCATTTT
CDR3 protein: CASSASEDQPPHF

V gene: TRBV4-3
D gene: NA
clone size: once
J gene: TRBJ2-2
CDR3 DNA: TGCGCCAGCAGCCAAGGAGGTCCAGGACAATCGGGTACCGGGGAGCTGTTTTTT
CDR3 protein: CASSQGGPGQSGTGELFF